Listed below are T cell receptor beta chains from one sample, sequenced in a study of blood T cell repertoires in COVID-19. Assay: immunoSEQ multiplex PCR; the TCRdb copy retains only in-frame clones and omits some. Counted here are about 220,000 clones, around 84% occurring once; the ten biggest clones make up about 5.1%. Specimen: peripheral blood. The receptors were gathered from a woman aged 55-69 years who had recovered from COVID-19. CDR3s include the opening cysteine and the closing phenylalanine or tryptophan. Each record gives: J gene, V gene, D gene, clone size, CDR3 DNA, CDR3 protein. D genes are given only for firm matches. Rows give clone size only sometimes, using once, few, many, or a class for an expanded clone.

>TRBJ2-3|TRBV9|.|once
TGTGCCAGCAGCGTCGGGCGGGGCCCCCCCACAGATACGCAGTATTTT
CASSVGRGPPTDTQYF
>TRBJ1-4|TRBV19|TRBD1|.
TGTGCCAGTAGTACACGGACAGGGGTGGGACCCGAGTTGTTTTTT
CASSTRTGVGPELFF
>TRBJ1-4|TRBV18|TRBD1|.
TGTGCCAGCTCACGGGACAGCACTAATGAAAAACTGTTTTTT
CASSRDSTNEKLFF
>TRBJ1-1|TRBV9|TRBD1|.
TGTGCCAGTCTCCCGGTAGGGGGCCTCTTAGGTGAAGCTTTCTTT
CASLPVGGLLGEAFF
>TRBJ1-1|TRBV5-6|.|.
TGTGCCAGCAGCTCACCCCGCACGGGTTACACTGAAGCTTTCTTT
CASSSPRTGYTEAFF
>TRBJ2-1|TRBV9|TRBD1|few
TGTGCCAGCAGCTCACGGGACAGCAATGAGCAGTTCTTC
CASSSRDSNEQFF
>TRBJ1-2|TRBV27|.|few
TGTGCCAGCAGTCTATCCTCTAACTATGGCTACACCTTC
CASSLSSNYGYTF
>TRBJ1-2|TRBV18|.|.
TGTGCCAGCTCACCACCTGTCACAGGGAAGGAGGGCTACACCTTC
CASSPPVTGKEGYTF
>TRBJ1-6|TRBV18|.|.
TGTGCCAGCTCAAGAAACGGTCAGGGGATCGGTTCACCCCTCCACTTT
CASSRNGQGIGSPLHF
>TRBJ2-2|TRBV4-2|.|once
TGTGCCAGCAGCTACGACAGCACCGGGGAGCTGTTTTTT
CASSYDSTGELFF
>TRBJ1-6|TRBV5-6|TRBD1|once
TGTGCCAGCAGCTCCGGGACAGGTCCTCGGTCACCCCTCCACTTT
CASSSGTGPRSPLHF
>TRBJ2-3|TRBV4-3|TRBD2|.
TGCGCCAGCAGCCAAGGCTTCTTGGCTAGCGGGGGCGGGAGTACGCAGTATTTT
CASSQGFLASGGGSTQYF
>TRBJ2-6|TRBV19|.|once
TGTGCCAGTAGCAACTCAGGGACATCTGGGGCCAACGTCCTGACTTTC
CASSNSGTSGANVLTF
>TRBJ2-3|TRBV25-1|TRBD2|.
TGTGCCAGCAGTGCGTTAGCGGGGGGGCCCACGGATACGCAGTATTTT
CASSALAGGPTDTQYF
>TRBJ2-2|TRBV9|.|.
TGTGCCAGCAGCGTAGACCCCGCGACTGCCGGGGAGCTGTTTTTT
CASSVDPATAGELFF
>TRBJ1-3|TRBV6-5|.|.
TGTGCCAGCAACCCCAGAGGAAACACCATATATTTT
CASNPRGNTIYF
>TRBJ1-6|TRBV11-1|.|.
TGTGCCAGCAGCTTAGGAGATCCTAACTCACCCCTCCACTTT
CASSLGDPNSPLHF
>TRBJ2-7|TRBV5-4|TRBD2|.
TGTGCCAGCAGCCCCGAGGGACCCGGGGGCGGGGGGCCCTACGAGCAGTACTTC
CASSPEGPGGGGPYEQYF
>TRBJ1-3|TRBV30|TRBD1|.
TGTGCCTGGGCCCCGGGACAGGGAGCATACACCATATATTTT
CAWAPGQGAYTIYF
>TRBJ1-2|TRBV6-5|TRBD1|.
TGTGCCAGCAGACGACTTCAGGGGGTTGACTATGGCTACACCTTC
CASRRLQGVDYGYTF
>TRBJ2-1|TRBV18|.|.
TGTGCCAGCTCACCTGAGACTTACAATGAGCAGTTCTTC
CASSPETYNEQFF
>TRBJ2-5|TRBV27|TRBD1|.
TGTGCCAGCAGTTCCCGTGGGACAGGATCCTTCCAAGAGACCCAGTACTTC
CASSSRGTGSFQETQYF
>TRBJ2-7|TRBV9|TRBD2|.
TGTGCCAGCAGCGTAGGGGCTAGCGGGGGGGCCAGAGAGCAGTACTTC
CASSVGASGGAREQYF
>TRBJ1-4|TRBV28|.|.
TGTGCCAGCAGTTTAGGACTTGAAGAAAAACTGTTTTTT
CASSLGLEEKLFF
>TRBJ1-2|TRBV4-3|TRBD1|.
TGCGCCAGCAGCCAAGCCCTGGGACAGCCGTATGGCTACACCTTC
CASSQALGQPYGYTF
>TRBJ2-2|TRBV7-3|TRBD2|.
TGTGCCAGCAGCCCCAGCGGGGGAAACACCGGGGAGCTGTTTTTT
CASSPSGGNTGELFF
>TRBJ1-1|TRBV2|.|.
TGTGCCAGCACGGAGTTGAGGGCCACTGGGAGGGCTGAAGCTTTCTTT
CASTELRATGRAEAFF
>TRBJ1-4|TRBV6-5|TRBD1|.
TGTGCCAGCAGACCCGGACAGGAACTTCCAAAACTGTTTTTT
CASRPGQELPKLFF
>TRBJ2-5|TRBV7-2|.|.
TGTGCCAGCAGCCCACAGACCCCACAAGAGACCCAGTACTTC
CASSPQTPQETQYF
>TRBJ1-2|TRBV19|.|.
TGTGCCAGTAGCTCGGGGGGGCTGTATGGCTACACCTTC
CASSSGGLYGYTF
>TRBJ2-2|TRBV14|TRBD1|.
TGTGCCAGCAGCGACCCGGGACAGGGGATTGCCGGGGAGCTGTTTTTT
CASSDPGQGIAGELFF
>TRBJ1-6|TRBV25-1|.|.
TGTGCCAGCAGTGCCCAACAGGCACCCCTCCACTTT
CASSAQQAPLHF
>TRBJ2-5|TRBV11-2|TRBD2|.
TGTGCCAGCAGCTTGGCGGGGGGAGGAGGAGAGACCCAGTACTTC
CASSLAGGGGETQYF
>TRBJ2-2|TRBV9|.|once
TGTGCCAGCAGCGTCAGAGGGTCGCAAACCGGGGAGCTGTTTTTT
CASSVRGSQTGELFF
>TRBJ1-1|TRBV7-2|.|once
TGTGCCAGCAGCTTATCCGGCGGTGAAGCTTTCTTT
CASSLSGGEAFF
>TRBJ2-7|TRBV5-1|.|.
TGCGCCAGCAGCCTGGCCGTGGGGCTCGGGCACGAGCAGTACTTC
CASSLAVGLGHEQYF
>TRBJ2-7|TRBV4-3|.|.
TGCGCCAGCAGCCAAGATTGGGCCCGACAGGTCAACTACGAGCAGTACTTC
CASSQDWARQVNYEQYF
>TRBJ1-4|TRBV2|.|once
TGTGCCAGCAGTGGGACAGAGAATGAAAAACTGTTTTTT
CASSGTENEKLFF
>TRBJ1-2|TRBV29-1|TRBD1|.
TGCAGCGTAGGGACAGGGAACTATGGCTACACCTTC
CSVGTGNYGYTF
>TRBJ2-5|TRBV5-4|.|.
TGTGCCAGCAGCTTGGGCGGCTACGAGCCAGAGACCCAGTACTTC
CASSLGGYEPETQYF
>TRBJ2-2|TRBV9|.|.
TGTGCCAGCAGCGCCCGTCCAGGGCTCACCGGGGAGCTGTTTTTT
CASSARPGLTGELFF